This entry concerns a single T cell receptor beta chain. Its matching antigen is unknown. The data derive from a study of T-cell reconstitution after alpha-beta-depleted transplantation in children. Unique molecular identifiers were incorporated into the prepared TCRbeta library. TCRdb re-called the PCR reads with MiXCR, one entry per CDR3 protein. In the table there are about a million distinct CDR3 sequences, around 30% of which are singletons. Findings and caveats of the study: A year post-transplant, T-cell counts and diversity derived mostly from newly produced T cells.

Sequences were derived from PBMCs, mostly from graft donor cells, sampled 360 days after TCRalphabeta/CD19-depleted stem cell transplant. The origin of this receptor is a boy under two years old who had a stem cell transplant for SCID, so the T cells may come from the graft donor.

The CDR3 region has the DNA TGCAGTGCTAGAGGACCAGGACTAGACTACAATGAGCAGTTCTTC. Translated: CSARGPGLDYNEQFF. This chain uses TRBV20-1 with TRBJ2-1; 7 bases match TRBD2. With V trimmed by 1 base and J by 3 bases, 6 bases remained unmatched. The length of the CDR3 is 15 residues. Looked up from germline, CDR1 is DFQATT and CDR2 is SNEGSKA (reference sequence).